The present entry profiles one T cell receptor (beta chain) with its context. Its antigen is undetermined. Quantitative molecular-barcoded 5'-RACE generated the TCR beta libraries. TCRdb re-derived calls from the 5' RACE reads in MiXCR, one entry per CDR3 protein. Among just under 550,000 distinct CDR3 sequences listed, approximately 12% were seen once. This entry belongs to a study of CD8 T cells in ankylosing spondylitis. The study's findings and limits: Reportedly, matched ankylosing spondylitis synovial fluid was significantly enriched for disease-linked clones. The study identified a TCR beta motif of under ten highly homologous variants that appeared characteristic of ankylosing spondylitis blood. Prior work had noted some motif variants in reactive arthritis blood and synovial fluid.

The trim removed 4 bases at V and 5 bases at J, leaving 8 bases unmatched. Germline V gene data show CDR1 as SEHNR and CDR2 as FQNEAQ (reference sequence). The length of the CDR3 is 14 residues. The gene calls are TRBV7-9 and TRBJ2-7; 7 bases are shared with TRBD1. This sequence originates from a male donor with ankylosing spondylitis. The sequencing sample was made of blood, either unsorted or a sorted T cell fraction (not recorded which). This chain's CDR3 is CASSSTGDFDEQYF. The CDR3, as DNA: TGTGCCAGCAGCTCCACAGGGGATTTCGACGAGCAGTACTTC.